These T cell receptor beta chains were read from a single sample in a study of CD8 T cells in Susac syndrome. TCRdb used MiXCR to reprocess the immunoSEQ multiplex PCR reads, holding one entry per CDR3 protein. The sample has around 300,000 distinct CDR3 sequences; around 89% are singletons. Specimen: CD8+ T cells from PBMCs. The receptor set was obtained from a human donor with multiple sclerosis. The conserved cysteine and the conserved F or W are not part of the CDR3 here. Size is stated for part of the rows, as once, few or many counts, or as a class when the clone is expanded.

v_call,j_call,clone_size,cdr3_aa
TRBV11-3,TRBJ2-1,-,ASSLGAGGYNEQF
TRBV20-1,TRBJ1-5,-,SARIRDMARNQPQH
TRBV7-9,TRBJ2-7,-,ASSLSLAAYEQY
TRBV30,TRBJ2-4,-,AWRDDRNIQY
TRBV5-6,TRBJ2-7,-,ASSLILAVYEQY
TRBV5-4,TRBJ2-7,-,ASSLDGTGDYEQY
TRBV7-2,TRBJ1-5,few,ASSLGGVGQPQH
TRBV5-4,TRBJ2-4,-,ASSSPGGAKNIQY
TRBV12-5,TRBJ2-2,-,ASGFWGGELF
TRBV29-1,TRBJ2-3,-,SVEGTSGGTDTQY